This TCR beta chain was identified during a study of T cells in Graves' hyperthyroidism and ophthalmopathy. RNA transcripts yielded amplified TCR beta CDR3 regions. With the HTBI primer set, the TCR CDR3 went through a first round of RT-PCR. TCRdb independently ran MiXCR on the multiplex PCR reads; one entry per CDR3 protein. The table lists hundreds of thousands of distinct CDR3 sequences, roughly 21% of them singletons. V was pared by 5 bases and J by 7 bases, with 16 bases of the junction left unmatched. The CDR3 is 16 residues long. Germline V gene data show CDR1 as SGHTA and CDR2 as FQGNSA. The J gene is TRBJ2-5, the V gene TRBV7-2, with 7 bases aligning to TRBD1. This TCR came from a man in his forties with Graves' ophthalmopathy. The sequenced material came from blood. The DNA for the CDR3 is TGTGCCAGCAGCCCCCTCGGGACAGCGATGATGGGGACCCAGTACTTC. This translates into CASSPLGTAMMGTQYF.